Following are 22 T cell receptor beta chains from one sample sequenced in a study of early T cells in non-severe SARS-CoV-2 infection. MiXCR was run by TCRdb on the 5' RACE reads, yielding one entry per CDR3 protein. Found here are roughly 90,000 distinct CDR3 sequences, more than 13% of them singletons; the top ten hold 3%. The sample consisted of whole blood. The source of these receptors is an adult who was a healthcare worker with PCR-confirmed SARS-CoV-2 infection or an uninfected control (not recorded which).

CDR3 amino acids: CASRDRGGETQYF. The CDR3 coding sequence is TGCGCCAGCAGGGACAGGGGTGGAGAGACCCAGTACTTC. The rearrangement links TRBV10-2 to TRBJ2-5, with 9 bases identical to TRBD1. Germline CDR1 and CDR2: WSHSY and SAAADI. CDR3 length: 13 amino acids. V shed 6 bases, J shed 4 bases, and the junction held 3 bases outside the gene matches.

This clonotype was seen only a few times. The rearrangement uses TRBV3-1 and TRBJ2-3; 8 nucleotides agree with TRBD2. The germline gives CDR1 LGHDT, CDR2 YNNKEL (reference sequence). Trimming at V came to 0 bases and at J to 2 bases, leaving 4 bases not matched to a gene. The CDR3 totals 16 residues. In DNA form, the CDR3 reads TGTGCCAGCAGCCAAGAGGTAGCGGGGTACACAGATACGCAGTATTTT. Translation gives CASSQEVAGYTDTQYF.

This clonotype occurred a few times. The rearrangement joins TRBV11-2 to TRBJ2-4; TRBD1 is a possible D gene (6 bases). Between the trimmed V and J ends, which lost 5 bases and 0 bases, there was a span of 20 bases. CDR1 SGHAT and CDR2 FQNNGV come from the germline V gene. The CDR3 has 18 amino acids. The CDR3 sequence: CASSTGTIETLAKNIQYF. In nucleotides, the CDR3 is TGTGCCAGCAGCACCGGGACAATTGAAACCTTAGCCAAAAACATTCAGTACTTC.

This clonotype has only a few counts. The chain has TRBV6-6 and TRBJ1-2; D uncertain. V was trimmed by 7 bases and J by 6 bases, leaving 15 bases between them. The CDR3 sequence is 13 residues long. Germline lookup yields CDR1 MNHNY and CDR2 SVGAGI (reference sequence). The CDR3 region has the DNA TGTGCCAGCACCCCCGACCCTCGCAATGGCTACACCTTC. Translating it yields CASTPDPRNGYTF.

This clonotype has just a few counts. The chain recombines TRBV11-2 with TRBJ1-1, with TRBD1 as a possible D gene (5 bases). Trimming took off 3 bases at V and 1 base at J, with 6 bases between the two ends. In germline, CDR1 is SGHAT, CDR2 FQNNGV. The CDR3 length is 13 residues. The CDR3 region is CASSFRGNTEAFF. The CDR3 DNA is TGTGCCAGCAGCTTTAGGGGGAACACTGAAGCTTTCTTT.

The CDR3 loop is CASSQFLAGRSYEQYF. Written as DNA, the CDR3 is TGTGCCAGCAGCCAATTCCTAGCGGGTCGCTCCTACGAGCAGTACTTC. The J gene is TRBJ2-7, the V gene TRBV21-1; TRBD2, the D gene given by the table, was not confirmed from the DNA. TRBV21-1 is tagged as a pseudogene. This CDR3 comprises 16 residues.

The sample holds a few counts of this clonotype. This chain links TRBV29-1 with TRBJ2-7, with D possibly TRBD1 on 6 matching bases. The CDR3 consists of 11 residues. V was clipped by 4 bases and J by 5 bases, with 9 bases between them. Looked up from germline, CDR1 is SQVTM and CDR2 is ANQGSEA. Written as DNA, the CDR3 is TGCAGCGTTGCCAGGGGCCACGAGCAGTACTTC. Translated, it gives CSVARGHEQYF.

This clonotype has at least ten counts. The J gene is TRBJ1-1, the V gene TRBV11-2; D is ambiguous. Between the trimmed V and J ends, which lost 5 bases and 8 bases, there was a span of 12 bases. This CDR3 is built from 12 residues. The germline V gene encodes CDR1 SGHAT and CDR2 FQNNGV. Written as DNA, the CDR3 is TGTGCCAGCAGCCCGGTGGGAGAGGAAGCTTTCTTT. Amino acid sequence: CASSPVGEEAFF.

This clonotype has a count of ten or more. This chain uses TRBV18 with TRBJ1-5, with unresolved D. Germline values: CDR1 KGHSH, CDR2 LQKENI. V lost 2 bases and J 2 bases, leaving 16 bases between the germline ends. The CDR3 has 17 amino acids. CDR3 in amino acids: CASSPVLQEVGNQPQHF. Here the CDR3 DNA reads TGTGCCAGCTCACCAGTTCTACAAGAGGTGGGCAATCAGCCCCAGCATTTT.

The chain carries TRBV19 and TRBJ2-6, with TRBD1 matching over 7 bases. Germline CDR1 and CDR2: LNHDA and SQIVND (reference sequence). V lost 4 bases and J lost 2; bases outside the gene matches: 11. This CDR3 region has 18 residues. The CDR3 loop is CASSTSGTALAGANVLTF. The CDR3 DNA follows: TGTGCCAGTAGTACTTCCGGGACAGCCCTCGCTGGGGCCAACGTCCTGACTTTC.

This clonotype occurred a few times. This sequence joins TRBV29-1 and TRBJ2-5; maybe TRBD2 (5 bases). Trimming took 4 bases from V and 4 from J, leaving 10 bases between them. The CDR3 extends over 12 amino acids. Germline-derived CDR1 and CDR2 are SQVTM and ANQGSEA. CDR3 sequence: CSVVEEGETQYF. Here the CDR3 DNA reads TGCAGCGTTGTGGAGGAAGGAGAGACCCAGTACTTC.

This clonotype was counted at least ten times. The chain joins TRBV20-1 to TRBJ1-1; D gene ambiguous. This CDR3 contains 13 residues. V was pared by 0 bases and J by 4 bases, with 9 bases between. In germline, CDR1 is DFQATT, CDR2 SNEGSKA (reference sequence). Written as DNA, the CDR3 is TGCAGTGCTAGAGACCATGGGAGCACTGAAGCTTTCTTT. Its protein is CSARDHGSTEAFF.

This clonotype occurred many times. The rearrangement links TRBV27 to TRBJ2-5, with 7 bases matching TRBD1. The CDR3 is 14 residues long. Germline CDR1 MNHEY, CDR2 SMNVEV (reference sequence). V lost 8 bases and J lost 5; bases outside the gene matches: 11. This CDR3 reads CASAPQGGWETQYF. The CDR3, as DNA: TGTGCCAGCGCCCCCCAAGGGGGCTGGGAGACCCAGTACTTC.

This chain connects TRBV7-3 to TRBJ2-1, with TRBD2 as a possible D gene (6 bases). The CDR3 is 14 residues long. The V end was cut by 8 bases, the J end by 6 bases, with 17 bases between. Per the germline V gene, CDR1 is SGHTA and CDR2 is FQGTGA. The CDR3, as DNA: TGTGCCAGCGCTTCGGAACTAGCTAGCAATGAGCAGTTCTTC. Residues: CASASELASNEQFF.

The chain employs TRBV29-1 and TRBJ2-7; the match to TRBD2 covers 10 bases. Germline loops: CDR1 SQVTM, CDR2 ANQGSEA. This CDR3 region has 12 residues. The J segment lost 7 bases and the V segment lost 7 bases, leaving 7 bases of the junction unmatched. The CDR3 here is CSACLAGDEQYF. The CDR3 DNA sequence: TGCAGCGCGTGTCTAGCGGGAGATGAGCAGTACTTC.

This clonotype was observed many times. The V and J genes are TRBV5-1 and TRBJ2-3; TRBD1 aligns across 7 bases. This CDR3 spans 14 amino acids. Germline values: CDR1 SGHRS, CDR2 YFSETQ. V shed 3 bases and J 7 bases; nucleotides not matched to a gene: 8. The CDR3 here is CASSSGQLPYTQYF. In DNA form, the CDR3 reads TGCGCCAGCAGCTCGGGACAGCTCCCGTATACGCAGTATTTT.

Ten or more counts support this clonotype. This rearrangement joins TRBV4-1 to TRBJ2-1; 8 bases align to TRBD1. This CDR3 is built from 17 residues. The V segment lost 2 bases and the J segment 7 bases; nucleotides outside the gene matches: 13. CDR1 MGHRA and CDR2 YSYEKL come from the germline V gene. The CDR3 protein is CASSQIGRQGARNEQFF. DNA for the CDR3: TGCGCCAGCAGCCAAATAGGTCGGCAGGGGGCGCGTAATGAGCAGTTCTTC.

The chain joins TRBV29-1 to TRBJ2-3; D uncertain. Trimming took 6 bases from V and 8 from J, leaving 12 bases between them. The CDR3 consists of 11 residues. Germline CDR1 is SQVTM and CDR2 is ANQGSEA. The CDR3 DNA follows: TGCAGCGTATCCCAGCCGCCTACGCAGTATTTT. Its protein is CSVSQPPTQYF.

The table lists this clonotype with many counts. This chain links TRBV12-3 or TRBV12-4 with TRBJ2-6; perhaps TRBD1 as D (7 bases). Trimming left V 5 bases short and J 0 bases short, with 14 bases between. The CDR3 loop spans 17 amino acids. The CDR3: CASSARGTASGANVLTF. In nucleotides, the CDR3 is TGTGCCAGCAGTGCCCGGGGGACAGCCTCTGGGGCCAACGTCCTGACTTTC.

The rearrangement uses TRBV11-2 and TRBJ2-5; 9 positions match TRBD2. V was clipped by 5 bases and J by 3 bases; unmatched bases: 4. This CDR3 has 14 amino acids. Germline-derived CDR1 and CDR2 are SGHAT and FQNNGV. CDR3 loop: CASSPRLAEETQYF. The CDR3 bases are TGTGCCAGCAGCCCTAGACTAGCGGAAGAGACCCAGTACTTC.

This clonotype was picked up many times. The V and J genes are TRBV30 and TRBJ1-5, with 11 bases identical to TRBD1. From germline, CDR1 is GTSNPN and CDR2 SVGIG (reference sequence). The V and J ends lost 2 bases and 7 bases, in that order; junction bases with no gene match: 4. This CDR3 spans 14 amino acids. CDR3 residues: CAWSRTGGGQPQHF. The CDR3 DNA is TGTGCCTGGAGTCGGACAGGGGGCGGGCAGCCCCAGCATTTT.

This clonotype was counted between two and nine times. The chain joins TRBV5-1 to TRBJ2-3; 9 bases match TRBD1. The CDR3 contains 15 residues. Germline V lookup: CDR1 SGHRS, CDR2 YFSETQ. V was clipped by 1 base and J by 5 bases; unmatched bases: 5. CDR3 bases: TGCGCCAGCAGCTTGACGGGACAGGGAAGAGATACGCAGTATTTT. Its translation is CASSLTGQGRDTQYF.